The entry below gives a single T cell receptor beta chain sequence along with its context. The specificity of this receptor is unknown. Nothing much larger sits one base from this clone, and base qualities are not available. The trial excluded patients who had a history of autoimmune disease or were on systemic immunosuppression. In every dose cohort, peripheral blood was drawn for TCR sequencing at baseline, cycle 4 day 1, and cycle 7 day 1. Samples came from an open-label, multicenter, first-in-human phase I dose-escalation trial of ivuxolimab. Adults with locally advanced or metastatic melanoma, renal cell, hepatocellular, or head and neck squamous cell carcinoma were enrolled in the trial. CD4+ and CD8+ T cells were sorted separately from peripheral blood before TCR sequencing. The data originate from a study of OX40 agonist ivuxolimab in advanced cancers. Regarding the complete study: Ivuxolimab, which targeted the costimulatory receptor OX40 (CD134), was an agonistic, fully human IgG2 monoclonal antibody. Intravenous ivuxolimab was administered to patients every 2 weeks at six dose levels: 0.01, 0.1, 0.3, 1.5, 3 and 10 mg/kg. Of the roughly 52 dose-escalation patients, hepatocellular carcinoma was present in approximately 20, melanoma in approximately 15, renal cell carcinoma in 9 and head and neck cancer in 9. In the dose-escalation cohort, approximately 80% of patients were male, and the mean age was 60 years with a range of about 20 to 80. Patients were allowed to have had prior anti-PD-1, anti-PD-L1 or anti-CTLA-4 therapy, and approximately 39% of the dose-escalation patients had been treated with checkpoint inhibitors. Partial responses were achieved by three dose-escalation patients, of whom one had hepatocellular carcinoma and two had cutaneous melanoma. Peripheral TCRbeta sequencing was intended to test whether TCR sequence diversity was altered and clonal T-cell expansion was caused by ivuxolimab. The paper covers the monotherapy dose-escalation part of the phase I ivuxolimab trial, which included N ≈ 57 patients.

From the cysteine up to the phenylalanine, the CDR3 has a length of 15 residues. Only the CDR3 DNA stays, 45 bases, in frame from base 1. The germline V gene provides CDR1 SGDLS and CDR2 YYNGEE. Trimmed from V: 6 bases; trimmed from J: 3 bases; junction bases lacking a gene match: 7. Findings and caveats that apply to the study as a whole: Low levels of normalized T-cell clonal expansion were also shown by some nonresponding patients. After ivuxolimab, expanded clones were on average more numerous among CD8+ T cells than among CD4+ T cells. Clonal expansion of both CD4+ and CD8+ blood T cells was observed from baseline to week 6 at doses 0.1 to 3.0 mg/kg. Antigen specificity was not determined for the clonally expanded peripheral T cells. Partial responders in the 0.1-3.0 mg/kg groups had among the lowest normalized peripheral clonal expansion, especially among CD8+ T cells.

For sequencing of the TCRbeta CDR3 region, genomic DNA was extracted from the sorted cells. TCRbeta CDR3 regions were sequenced using the immunoSEQ Assay. This is the immuneACCESS table as TCRdb keeps it, with only in-frame sequences that have V and J called. A part of the clones is gone; compared with another copy, unresolved V genes explain less than half, and the rest is unexplained. For this sample the table gives approximately 52,000 clones, of which roughly four fifths were detected only once. Roughly 3.9% of the sample belongs to the ten largest clones. This TCR was recovered from an adult with an advanced solid tumor such as melanoma, head and neck, liver or kidney cancer. Here the chain combines TRBV9 and TRBJ2-1; 9 bases in between match TRBD2. Specimen: CD4+ or CD8+ T cells sorted from blood, collected in a trial of the OX40 agonist ivuxolimab. In nucleotide form, the sequence is TGTGCCAGCAACTTAGCGGGAGCTCGCTACAATGAGCAGTTCTTC. Its amino acids are CASNLAGARYNEQFF.